This passage covers 21 T cell receptor beta chains from one sample sequenced in a study of T cell repertoires in cytomegalovirus infection. MiXCR, run by TCRdb on the reads, gives a single entry per CDR3 protein. The sample shows some 280,000 distinct CDR3 sequences, around 15% of them seen only once. The sample was PBMCs. These receptors were taken from a human donor in good health (CMV status not recorded). Some clones in this sample may be carry-over from other donors' samples.

This clonotype was recorded at least ten times. The chain links TRBV7-2 to TRBJ2-7, with a weak D call TRBD2 (6 bases). The germline V and J ends were trimmed by 4 bases and 0 bases, with 10 bases remaining between them. Per the germline V gene, CDR1 is SGHTA and CDR2 is FQGNSA. CDR3 length: 14 amino acids. The CDR3 DNA sequence: TGTGCCAGCAGCTGGGCGGGAACCTCCTACGAGCAGTACTTC. Protein: CASSWAGTSYEQYF.

This clonotype was seen more than once but under ten times. The rearrangement links TRBV20-1 to TRBJ2-5; D gene ambiguous. V was trimmed by 6 bases and J by 2 bases, leaving 13 bases between them. Germline CDR1 is DFQATT and CDR2 is SNEGSKA (reference sequence). The CDR3 totals 13 residues. In DNA form, the CDR3 reads TGCAGTGCGTTGGGTAGCCTACAAGAGACCCAGTACTTC. As protein: CSALGSLQETQYF.

This clonotype came up many times. This chain links TRBV7-2 with TRBJ1-1; D is undetermined. In germline, CDR1 is SGHTA, CDR2 FQGNSA. Trimming shortened V by 5 bases and J by 6 bases, and 10 bases separated the two germline ends. The CDR3 length is 12 residues. The CDR3 protein is CASSVIGAEAFF. The CDR3 DNA reads as TGTGCCAGCAGCGTTATCGGCGCTGAAGCTTTCTTT.

This clonotype was observed a few times. The chain combines TRBV13 with TRBJ2-7, with TRBD2 identical over 8 bases. This CDR3 is built from 11 residues. Germline CDR1 is PRHDT and CDR2 is FYEKMQ (reference sequence). J gave up 12 bases and V 6 bases, and 7 bases lay outside the gene matches. Written as DNA, the CDR3 is TGTGCCAGCAGAGAACAGCGGGAGAGGTACTTC. Translation: CASREQRERYF.

This clonotype was detected ten times or more. The chain joins TRBV5-5 to TRBJ2-7, with D possibly matching TRBD1 (6 bases). The CDR3 loop spans 16 amino acids. V dropped 0 bases and J dropped 4 bases, with 17 bases sitting between them. From germline, CDR1 is SGHKS and CDR2 YYEKEE (reference sequence). CDR3 DNA: TGTGCCAGCAGCTTGGGGGCCGGTCACAGGGATTACGAGCAGTACTTC. This sequence encodes CASSLGAGHRDYEQYF.

V gene TRBV20-1 combines with J gene TRBJ1-1; D not certain. CDR1 and CDR2 (germline): DFQATT, SNEGSKA (reference sequence). This CDR3 is 13 amino acids long. Trimming took 0 bases from V and 5 from J, leaving 10 bases between them. The CDR3 DNA is TGCAGTGCTAGAGATCTCCGTGAGACTGAAGCTTTCTTT. Its protein is CSARDLRETEAFF.

The rearrangement joins TRBV29-1 to TRBJ1-3; 7 nucleotides line up with TRBD1. V lost 0 bases and J lost 2; bases outside the gene matches: 1. The CDR3 extends over 14 amino acids. The germline V gene encodes CDR1 SQVTM and CDR2 ANQGSEA. CDR3 sequence reads: CSVEEGTAGNTIYF. CDR3 nucleotide sequence: TGCAGCGTTGAAGAAGGGACAGCTGGAAACACCATATATTTT.

This clonotype was found many times. This chain uses TRBV7-9 with TRBJ2-7; 9 positions match TRBD2. The junction had 8 bases not matched to a gene; V was cut back by 1 base and J by 4 bases. Germline loops: CDR1 SEHNR, CDR2 FQNEAQ (reference sequence). This CDR3 is 16 amino acids long. The CDR3 coding sequence is TGTGCCAGCAGCTTAGACCTCGGGACTAGCAATTACGAGCAGTACTTC. This codes for CASSLDLGTSNYEQYF.

A few counts support this clonotype. An end of the junction differs from the germline gene, which may be a read error. The CDR3 region has the DNA TGTGCCAGCAGCCAGACTAGCGGGACTGTAGAGACCCAGTACTTC. This codes for CASSQTSGTVETQYF. The chain recombines TRBV4-1 with TRBJ2-5, with TRBD2 matching 11 bases. Germline CDR1 is MGHRA and CDR2 is YSYEKL. The CDR3 has 15 residues.

The J gene is TRBJ2-5, the V gene TRBV20-1; D not resolved. The CDR3 sequence is 14 residues long. Trimming took off 1 base at V and 0 bases at J, with 9 bases between the two ends. Germline CDR1 and CDR2: DFQATT and SNEGSKA (reference sequence). CDR3 in amino acids: CSARGPEYQETQYF. CDR3 sequence (DNA): TGCAGTGCTAGAGGTCCGGAGTACCAAGAGACCCAGTACTTC.

This clonotype showed up just a few times. This chain connects TRBV7-3 to TRBJ2-7; D is uncertain. Germline loops: CDR1 SGHTA, CDR2 FQGTGA. Trimming cost V 2 bases and J 7 bases, with 9 bases left between them. The length of the CDR3 is 12 residues. CDR3 coding DNA: TGTGCCAGCAGCTTATTCCCGGCAGAGCAGTACTTC. Translation: CASSLFPAEQYF.

In DNA form, the CDR3 reads TGTGCCAGCCTAGCGGGCGGAACCTACGAGCAGTACTTC. Its protein is CASLAGGTYEQYF. V usage is TRBV3-1 and J usage is TRBJ2-7; 8 nucleotides agree with TRBD2. CDR3 length: 13 residues. CDR1 is LGHDT, CDR2 YNNKEL, per germline (reference sequence). V lost 8 bases and J lost 2; bases outside the gene matches: 5.

In its sample, this clonotype was seen many times. The chain recombines TRBV7-2 with TRBJ2-3; no definite D call. The CDR3 is 15 residues long. V was shortened by 1 base and J by 6 bases, with 14 bases between the two germline ends. CDR1 is SGHTA and CDR2 is FQGNSA in the germline V gene. The CDR3 sequence is CASSLDWGRVDTQYF. In nucleotides, the CDR3 is TGTGCCAGCAGCTTAGACTGGGGTAGGGTTGATACGCAGTATTTT.

The chain is built from TRBV18 and TRBJ2-1; D is ambiguous. This CDR3 has 14 residues. V was trimmed by 2 bases and J by 1 base, leaving 6 bases between them. Germline assignment: CDR1 KGHSH and CDR2 LQKENI. The CDR3 loop reads CASSPTTSYNEQFF. The CDR3 DNA sequence: TGTGCCAGCTCACCAACGACATCCTACAATGAGCAGTTCTTC.

The CDR3 DNA follows: TGTGCCAGCGGAACTCCCCGGGACACCGCCTACGAGCAGTACTTC. It encodes CASGTPRDTAYEQYF. The chain combines TRBV28 with TRBJ2-7, with TRBD1 as a possible D gene (6 bases). The CDR3 contains 15 residues. The germline V gene encodes CDR1 MDHEN and CDR2 SYDVKM. V was trimmed by 8 bases and J by 2 bases, leaving 19 bases between them. Full variable domain (missing parts from reference TRBV28 and TRBJ2-7): DVKVTQSSRYLVKRTGEKVFLECVQDMDHENMFWYRQDPGLGLRLIYFSYDVKMKEKGDIPEGYSVSREKKERFSLILESASTNQTSMYLCASGTPRDTAYEQYFGPGTRLTVT.

This clonotype was counted a few times. The V call is TRBV19, the J call TRBJ2-1; TRBD2 aligns across 7 bases. The CDR3 totals 13 residues. V was pared by 3 bases and J by 7 bases, with 3 bases of the junction left unmatched. Germline CDR1 reads LNHDA; CDR2 reads SQIVND (reference sequence). This chain's CDR3 is CASSMGGVNEQFF. CDR3 DNA sequence: TGTGCCAGTAGTATGGGGGGGGTGAATGAGCAGTTCTTC.

As for this clonotype: One end of the junction varies from germline; a read error may be responsible. This chain uses TRBV20-1 with TRBJ2-1; 11 bases align to TRBD2. CDR1 DFQATT and CDR2 SNEGSKA come from the germline V gene (reference sequence). This CDR3 is 17 amino acids long. CDR3 DNA: TGCAGTGCTAGTTGGCTAGCGGGAGGTTTCGCCTACAGTGAGCAGTTCTTC. Residues: CSASWLAGGFAYSEQFF.

CDR3 protein: CASSFGQALPDTQYF. CDR3 DNA sequence: TGCGCCAGCAGCTTCGGACAGGCCCTCCCGGATACGCAGTATTTT. The chain combines TRBV5-1 with TRBJ2-3; 7 bases match TRBD1. CDR1 is SGHRS, CDR2 YFSETQ, per germline. The V gene end was trimmed by 2 bases and the J gene end by 6 bases; junction bases not matched to a gene: 9. The CDR3 spans 15 residues. Full variable domain (outside the CDR3, taken from reference TRBV5-1 and TRBJ2-3): KAGVTQTPRYLIKTRGQQVTLSCSPISGHRSVSWYQQTPGQGLQFLFEYFSETQRNKGNFPGRFSGRQFSNSRSEMNVSTLELGDSALYLCASSFGQALPDTQYFGPGTRLTVL.

This clonotype came up a few times. V is TRBV14 and J is TRBJ2-7, with TRBD2 as a possible D gene (5 bases). CDR3 size: 11 residues. V was clipped by 3 bases and J by 13 bases, with 13 bases between them. Germline V gene sequence: CDR1 SGHDN, CDR2 FVKESK. The CDR3 sequence is CASSHVGERYF. The CDR3 DNA sequence: TGTGCCAGCAGCCATGTCGGGGAGAGATACTTC.

This clonotype came up many times. The genes are TRBV7-2 and TRBJ2-5; 9 nucleotides match TRBD1. The CDR3 is 16 residues long. Germline assignment: CDR1 SGHTA and CDR2 FQGNSA. Trimming removed 5 bases from V and 2 bases from J; junction bases left unmatched: 9. CDR3 sequence: CASSVGTGSIQETQYF. The CDR3 coding sequence is TGTGCCAGCAGCGTTGGGACAGGGAGCATACAAGAGACCCAGTACTTC.

Many counts were recorded for this clonotype. V gene TRBV6-1 combines with J gene TRBJ1-2; 10 bases align to TRBD1. The CDR3 totals 14 residues. Germline V gene lookup returns CDR1 MNHNS and CDR2 SASEGT. V trimming: 4 bases; J trimming: 10 bases; junction bases outside the gene matches: 9. This chain's CDR3 is CASSGQGATIDYTF. CDR3 nucleotides: TGTGCCAGCAGTGGACAGGGGGCAACTATTGACTACACCTTC.